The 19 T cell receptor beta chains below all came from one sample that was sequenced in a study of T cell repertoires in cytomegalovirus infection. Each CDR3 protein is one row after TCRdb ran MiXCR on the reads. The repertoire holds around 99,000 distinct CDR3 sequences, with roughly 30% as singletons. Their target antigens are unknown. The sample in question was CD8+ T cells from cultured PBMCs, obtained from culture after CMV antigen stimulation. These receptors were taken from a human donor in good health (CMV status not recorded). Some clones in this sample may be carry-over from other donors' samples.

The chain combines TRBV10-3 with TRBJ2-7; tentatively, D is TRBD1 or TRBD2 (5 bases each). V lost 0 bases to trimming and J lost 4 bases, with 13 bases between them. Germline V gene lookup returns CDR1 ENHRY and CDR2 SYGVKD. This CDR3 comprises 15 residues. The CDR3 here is CAISESWGKTYEQYF. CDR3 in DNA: TGTGCCATCAGTGAGTCGTGGGGGAAGACTTACGAGCAGTACTTC.

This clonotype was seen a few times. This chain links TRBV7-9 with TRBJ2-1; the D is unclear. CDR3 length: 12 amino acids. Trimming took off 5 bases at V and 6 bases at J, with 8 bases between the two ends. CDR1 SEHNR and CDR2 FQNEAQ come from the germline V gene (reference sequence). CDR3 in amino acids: CASSPSANEQFF. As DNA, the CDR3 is TGTGCCAGCAGCCCGAGTGCCAATGAGCAGTTCTTC.

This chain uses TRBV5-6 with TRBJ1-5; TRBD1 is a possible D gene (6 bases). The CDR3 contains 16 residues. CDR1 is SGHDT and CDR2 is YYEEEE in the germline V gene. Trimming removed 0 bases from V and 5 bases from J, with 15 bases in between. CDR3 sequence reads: CASSLARQGPDQPQHF. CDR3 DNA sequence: TGTGCCAGCAGCTTGGCTAGGCAGGGGCCGGATCAGCCCCAGCATTTT.

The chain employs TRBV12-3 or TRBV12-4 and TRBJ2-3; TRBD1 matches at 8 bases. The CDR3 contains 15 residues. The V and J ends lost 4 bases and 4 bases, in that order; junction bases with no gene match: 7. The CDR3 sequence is CASSSLRGLSDTQYF. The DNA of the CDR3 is TGTGCCAGCAGTTCCCTCAGGGGGCTGTCAGATACGCAGTATTTT.

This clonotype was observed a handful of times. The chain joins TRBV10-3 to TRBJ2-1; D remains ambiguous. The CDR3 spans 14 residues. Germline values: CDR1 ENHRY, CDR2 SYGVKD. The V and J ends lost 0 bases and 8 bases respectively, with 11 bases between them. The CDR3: CAISESTGPDEQFF. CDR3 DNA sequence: TGTGCCATCAGTGAGTCGACGGGTCCGGATGAGCAGTTCTTC.

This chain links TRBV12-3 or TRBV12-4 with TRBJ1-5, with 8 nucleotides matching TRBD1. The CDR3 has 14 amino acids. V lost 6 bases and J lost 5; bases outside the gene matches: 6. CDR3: CASSMWTGHQPQHF. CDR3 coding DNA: TGTGCCAGCAGCATGTGGACAGGGCATCAGCCCCAGCATTTT.

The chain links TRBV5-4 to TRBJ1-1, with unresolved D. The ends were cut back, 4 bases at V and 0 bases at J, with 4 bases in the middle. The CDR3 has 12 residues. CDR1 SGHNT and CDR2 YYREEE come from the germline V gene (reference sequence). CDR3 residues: CASSGVNTEAFF. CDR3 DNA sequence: TGTGCCAGCAGCGGCGTGAACACTGAAGCTTTCTTT.

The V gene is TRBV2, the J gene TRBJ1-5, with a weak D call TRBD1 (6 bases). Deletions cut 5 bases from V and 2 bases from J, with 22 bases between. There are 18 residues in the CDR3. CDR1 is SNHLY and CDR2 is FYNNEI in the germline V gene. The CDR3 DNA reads TGTGCCAGCAGTCGACAGGCCAAGCTATTAGCGGGCAATCAGCCCCAGCATTTT. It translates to CASSRQAKLLAGNQPQHF.

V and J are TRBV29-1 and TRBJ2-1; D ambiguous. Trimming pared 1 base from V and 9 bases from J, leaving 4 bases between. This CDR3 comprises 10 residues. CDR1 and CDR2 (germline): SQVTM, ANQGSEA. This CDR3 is CSVEGGEQFF. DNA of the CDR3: TGCAGCGTTGAAGGGGGTGAGCAGTTCTTC.

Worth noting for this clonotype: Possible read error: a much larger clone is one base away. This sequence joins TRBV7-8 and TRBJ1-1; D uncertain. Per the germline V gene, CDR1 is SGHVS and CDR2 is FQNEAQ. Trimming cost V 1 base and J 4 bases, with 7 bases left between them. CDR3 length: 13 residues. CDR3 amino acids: CASSLVQITEAFF. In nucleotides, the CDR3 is TGTGCCAGCAGCTTAGTACAGATCACTGAAGCTTTCTTT. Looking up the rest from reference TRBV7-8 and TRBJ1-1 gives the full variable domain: GAGVSQSPRYKVAKRGQDVALRCDPISGHVSLFWYQQALGQGPEFLTYFQNEAQLDKSGLPSDRFFAERPEGSVSTLKIQRTQQEDSAVYLCASSLVQITEAFFGQGTRLTVV.

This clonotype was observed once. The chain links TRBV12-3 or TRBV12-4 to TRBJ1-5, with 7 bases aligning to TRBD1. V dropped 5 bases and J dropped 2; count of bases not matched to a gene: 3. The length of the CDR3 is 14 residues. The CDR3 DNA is TGTGCCAGCAGTAATGGACAGGGCAATCAGCCCCAGCATTTT. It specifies CASSNGQGNQPQHF.

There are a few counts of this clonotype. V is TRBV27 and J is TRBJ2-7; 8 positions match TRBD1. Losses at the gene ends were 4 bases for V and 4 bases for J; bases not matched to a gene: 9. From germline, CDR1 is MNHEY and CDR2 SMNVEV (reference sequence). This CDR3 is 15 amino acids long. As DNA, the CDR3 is TGTGCCAGCAGTTCCACCGGGACAGGCCGGTACGAGCAGTACTTC. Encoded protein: CASSSTGTGRYEQYF.

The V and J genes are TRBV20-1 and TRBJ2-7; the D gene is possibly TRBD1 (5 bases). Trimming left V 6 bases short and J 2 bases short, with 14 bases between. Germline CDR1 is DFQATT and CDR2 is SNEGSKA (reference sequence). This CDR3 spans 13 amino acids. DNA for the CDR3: TGCAGTGCCCTACCCCAAGGGGCCTACGAGCAGTACTTC. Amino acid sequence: CSALPQGAYEQYF.

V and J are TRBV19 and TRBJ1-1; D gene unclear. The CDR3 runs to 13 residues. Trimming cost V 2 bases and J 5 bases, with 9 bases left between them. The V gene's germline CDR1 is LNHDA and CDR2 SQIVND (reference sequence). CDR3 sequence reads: CASSIISRTEAFF. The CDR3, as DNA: TGTGCCAGTAGTATAATATCTAGGACTGAAGCTTTCTTT. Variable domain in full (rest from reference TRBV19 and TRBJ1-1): DGGITQSPKYLFRKEGQNVTLSCEQNLNHDAMYWYRQDPGQGLRLIYYSQIVNDFQKGDIAEGYSVSREKKESFPLTVTSAQKNPTAFYLCASSIISRTEAFFGQGTRLTVV.

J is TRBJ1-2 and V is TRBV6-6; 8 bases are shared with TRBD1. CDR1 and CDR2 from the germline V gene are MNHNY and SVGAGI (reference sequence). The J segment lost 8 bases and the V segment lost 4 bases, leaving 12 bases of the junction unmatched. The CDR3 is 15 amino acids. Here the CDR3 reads CASSSWDRWAEGYTF. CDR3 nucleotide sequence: TGTGCCAGCAGTTCATGGGACAGGTGGGCGGAAGGCTACACCTTC.

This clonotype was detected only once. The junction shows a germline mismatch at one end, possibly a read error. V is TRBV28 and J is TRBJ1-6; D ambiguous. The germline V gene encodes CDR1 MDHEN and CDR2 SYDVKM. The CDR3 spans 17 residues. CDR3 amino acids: CASSEVAGGLYNSPIHF. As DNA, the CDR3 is TGTGCCAGCAGTGAGGTAGCAGGAGGTCTCTATAATTCACCCATCCACTTT.

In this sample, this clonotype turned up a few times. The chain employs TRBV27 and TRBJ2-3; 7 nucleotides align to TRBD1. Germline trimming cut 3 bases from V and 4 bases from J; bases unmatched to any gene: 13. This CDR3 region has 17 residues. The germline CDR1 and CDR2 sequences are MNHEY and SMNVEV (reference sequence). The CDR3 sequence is CASSFIRTGFMADTQYF. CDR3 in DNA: TGTGCCAGCAGTTTCATACGGACAGGTTTCATGGCAGATACGCAGTATTTT.

The CDR3 here is CASRETGETQYF. The DNA for the CDR3 is TGTGCCAGCAGAGAAACTGGAGAGACCCAGTACTTC. This sequence joins TRBV2 and TRBJ2-5; D is unresolved. Per germline, CDR1 SNHLY and CDR2 FYNNEI. Trimming removed 6 bases at V and 4 bases at J, with 9 bases between. The length of the CDR3 is 12 residues.

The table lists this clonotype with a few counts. The CDR3 here is CASSYWGSQAFF. CDR3 DNA: TGTGCCAGCAGTTACTGGGGTAGCCAAGCTTTCTTT. The chain combines TRBV6-5 with TRBJ1-1; unclear D gene. Germline V gene sequence: CDR1 MNHEY, CDR2 SVGAGI. The CDR3 runs 12 residues. V was shortened by 1 base and J by 9 bases, with 9 bases between the two germline ends.